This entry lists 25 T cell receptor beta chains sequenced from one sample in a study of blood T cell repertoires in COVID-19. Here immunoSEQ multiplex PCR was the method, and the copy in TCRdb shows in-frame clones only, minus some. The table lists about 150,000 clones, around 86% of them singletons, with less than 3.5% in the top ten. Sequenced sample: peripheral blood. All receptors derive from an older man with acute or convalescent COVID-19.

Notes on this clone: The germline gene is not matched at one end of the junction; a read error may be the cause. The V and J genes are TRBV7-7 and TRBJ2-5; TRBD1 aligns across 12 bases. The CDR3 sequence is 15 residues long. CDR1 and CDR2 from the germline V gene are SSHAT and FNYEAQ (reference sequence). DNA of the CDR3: TGTGCTAGCAGCTCCGGGACAGGGGGCCCCGAGACCCAGTACTTC. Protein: CASSSGTGGPETQYF.

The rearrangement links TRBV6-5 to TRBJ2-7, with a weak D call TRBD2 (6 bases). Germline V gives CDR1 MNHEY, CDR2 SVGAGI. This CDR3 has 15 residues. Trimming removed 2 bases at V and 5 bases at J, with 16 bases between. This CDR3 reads CASSYVGGPVDEQYF. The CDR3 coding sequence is TGTGCCAGCAGTTACGTCGGAGGGCCGGTCGACGAGCAGTACTTC.

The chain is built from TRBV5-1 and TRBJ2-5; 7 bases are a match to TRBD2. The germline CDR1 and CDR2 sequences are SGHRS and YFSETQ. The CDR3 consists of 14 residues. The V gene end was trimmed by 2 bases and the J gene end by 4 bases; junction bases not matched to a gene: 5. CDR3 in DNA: TGCGCCAGCAGCTTCCAGCGGGGTCCAGAGACCCAGTACTTC. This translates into CASSFQRGPETQYF.

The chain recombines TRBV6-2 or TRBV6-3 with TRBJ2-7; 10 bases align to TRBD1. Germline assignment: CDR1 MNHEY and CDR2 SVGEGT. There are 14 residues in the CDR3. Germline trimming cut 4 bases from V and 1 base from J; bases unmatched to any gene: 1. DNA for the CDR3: TGTGCCAGCAGTTGGACAGGGGGTTCCTACGAGCAGTACTTC. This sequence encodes CASSWTGGSYEQYF.

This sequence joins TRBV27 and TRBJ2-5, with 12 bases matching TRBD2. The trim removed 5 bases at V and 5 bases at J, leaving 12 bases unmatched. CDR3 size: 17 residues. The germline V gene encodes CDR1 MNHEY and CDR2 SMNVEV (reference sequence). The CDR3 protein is CASSRPLAGGRMETQYF. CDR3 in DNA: TGTGCCAGCAGTCGCCCACTAGCGGGAGGCCGGATGGAGACCCAGTACTTC.

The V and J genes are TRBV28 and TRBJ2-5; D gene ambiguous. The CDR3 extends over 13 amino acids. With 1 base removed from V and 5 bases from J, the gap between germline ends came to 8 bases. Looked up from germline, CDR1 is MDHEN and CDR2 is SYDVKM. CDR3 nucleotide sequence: TGTGCCAGCAGTTTATCTGGTCGGGAGACCCAGTACTTC. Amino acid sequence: CASSLSGRETQYF.

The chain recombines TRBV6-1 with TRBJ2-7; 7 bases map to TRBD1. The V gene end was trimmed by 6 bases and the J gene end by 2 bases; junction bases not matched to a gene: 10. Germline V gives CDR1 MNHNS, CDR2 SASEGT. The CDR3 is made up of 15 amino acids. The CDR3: CASRVPGQNAYEQYF. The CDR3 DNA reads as TGTGCCAGCAGAGTCCCGGGACAGAATGCCTACGAGCAGTACTTC.

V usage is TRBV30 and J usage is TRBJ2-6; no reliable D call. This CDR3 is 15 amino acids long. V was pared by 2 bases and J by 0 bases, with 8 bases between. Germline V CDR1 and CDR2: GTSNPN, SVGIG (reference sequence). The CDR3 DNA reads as TGTGCCTGGAGTTGGAGTTCCTCTGGGGCCAACGTCCTGACTTTC. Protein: CAWSWSSSGANVLTF.

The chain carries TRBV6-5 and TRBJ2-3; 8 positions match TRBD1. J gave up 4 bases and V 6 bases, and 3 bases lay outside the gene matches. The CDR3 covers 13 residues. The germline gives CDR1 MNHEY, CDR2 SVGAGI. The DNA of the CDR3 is TGTGCCAGCAGCGTACAGGGGGCAGATACGCAGTATTTT. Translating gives CASSVQGADTQYF.

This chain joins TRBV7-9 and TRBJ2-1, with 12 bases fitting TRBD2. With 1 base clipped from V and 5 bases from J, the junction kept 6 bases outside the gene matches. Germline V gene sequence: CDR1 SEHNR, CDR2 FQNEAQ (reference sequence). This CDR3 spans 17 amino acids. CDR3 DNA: TGTGCCAGCAGCTTAGGCACTAGCGGGAGGCCCAACAATGAGCAGTTCTTC. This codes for CASSLGTSGRPNNEQFF.

The CDR3 DNA reads TGCGCCAGCAGCTTGTCTAGCGGGAGGCCAGATACGCAGTATTTT. This codes for CASSLSSGRPDTQYF. The rearrangement links TRBV5-1 to TRBJ2-3; 11 nucleotides match TRBD2. V shed 1 base and J 4 bases; nucleotides not matched to a gene: 2. The CDR3 runs to 15 residues. Germline V gene sequence: CDR1 SGHRS, CDR2 YFSETQ.

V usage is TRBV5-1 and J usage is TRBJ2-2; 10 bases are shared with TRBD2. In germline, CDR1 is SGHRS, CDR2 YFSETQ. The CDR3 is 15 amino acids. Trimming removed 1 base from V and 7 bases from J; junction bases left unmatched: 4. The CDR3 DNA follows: TGCGCCAGCAGCTTGCTAGCGGGAGAGGTCGGGGAGCTGTTTTTT. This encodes CASSLLAGEVGELFF.

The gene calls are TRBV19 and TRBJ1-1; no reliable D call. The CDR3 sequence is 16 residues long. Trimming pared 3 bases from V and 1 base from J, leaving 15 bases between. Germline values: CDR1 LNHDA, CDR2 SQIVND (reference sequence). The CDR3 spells CASSMRRGVWNTEAFF. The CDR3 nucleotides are TGTGCCAGTAGTATGAGGAGAGGCGTATGGAACACTGAAGCTTTCTTT.

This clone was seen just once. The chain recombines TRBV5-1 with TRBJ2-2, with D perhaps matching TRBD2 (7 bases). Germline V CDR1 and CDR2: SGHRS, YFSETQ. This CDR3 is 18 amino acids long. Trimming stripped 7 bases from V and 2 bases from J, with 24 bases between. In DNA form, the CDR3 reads TGCGCCAGCCCTCCTAGGGGGGGCGACGCCATCAACACCGGGGAGCTGTTTTTT. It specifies CASPPRGGDAINTGELFF.

The CDR3 protein is CATQPWQGLNTEAFF. The CDR3 bases are TGTGCCACCCAGCCTTGGCAGGGCTTGAACACTGAAGCTTTCTTT. The chain combines TRBV28 with TRBJ1-1, with D perhaps matching TRBD1 (5 bases). Trimming cost V 10 bases and J 0 bases, with 18 bases left between them. From germline, CDR1 is MDHEN and CDR2 SYDVKM. The CDR3 is 15 residues long.

The CDR3: CASRTVAREKETQYF. CDR3 DNA sequence: TGTGCCAGCAGAACAGTCGCGAGGGAAAAGGAGACCCAGTACTTC. The chain couples TRBV6-6 to TRBJ2-5; D is possibly TRBD2 (5 bases). Germline-derived CDR1 and CDR2 are MNHNY and SVGAGI (reference sequence). Trimming stripped 6 bases from V and 5 bases from J, with 19 bases between. This CDR3 contains 15 residues.

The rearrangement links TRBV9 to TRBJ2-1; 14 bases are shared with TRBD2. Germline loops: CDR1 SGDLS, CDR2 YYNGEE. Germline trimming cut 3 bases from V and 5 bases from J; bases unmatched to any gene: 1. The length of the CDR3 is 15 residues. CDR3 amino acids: CASSGTSGRNNEQFF. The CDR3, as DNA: TGTGCCAGCAGCGGGACTAGCGGGAGGAACAATGAGCAGTTCTTC.

CDR3 region: CASSWTSGYEQYF. The DNA of the CDR3 is TGTGCCAGCAGTTGGACTAGCGGTTACGAGCAGTACTTC. V usage is TRBV7-9 and J usage is TRBJ2-7; 10 nucleotides line up with TRBD2. CDR1 SEHNR and CDR2 FQNEAQ come from the germline V gene (reference sequence). Losses at the gene ends were 6 bases for V and 4 bases for J; bases not matched to a gene: 3. CDR3 size: 13 residues. Based on the CDR3 plus reference TRBV7-9 and TRBJ2-7, the full variable domain is DTGVSQNPRHKITKRGQNVTFRCDPISEHNRLYWYRQTLGQGPEFLTYFQNEAQLEKSRLLSDRFSAERPKGSFSTLEIQRTEQGDSAMYLCASSWTSGYEQYFGPGTRLTVT.

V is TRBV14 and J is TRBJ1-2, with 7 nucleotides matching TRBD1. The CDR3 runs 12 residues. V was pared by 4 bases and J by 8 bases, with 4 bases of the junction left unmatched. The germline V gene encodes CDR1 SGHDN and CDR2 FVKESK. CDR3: CASSLDRDGYTF. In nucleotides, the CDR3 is TGTGCCAGCAGCCTTGACAGGGACGGCTACACCTTC.

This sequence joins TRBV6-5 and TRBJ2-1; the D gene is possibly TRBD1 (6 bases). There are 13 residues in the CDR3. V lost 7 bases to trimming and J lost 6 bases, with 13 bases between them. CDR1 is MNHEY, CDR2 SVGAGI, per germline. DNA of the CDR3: TGTGCCAGCACCAGGACAGTGGGCAATGAGCAGTTCTTC. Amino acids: CASTRTVGNEQFF.

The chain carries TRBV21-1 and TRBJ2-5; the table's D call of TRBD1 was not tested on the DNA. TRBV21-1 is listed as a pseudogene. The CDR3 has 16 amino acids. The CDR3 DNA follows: TGTGCCAGCAGCACCGAAGGTCTTAGGGACATAGAGACCCAGTACTTC. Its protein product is CASSTEGLRDIETQYF.

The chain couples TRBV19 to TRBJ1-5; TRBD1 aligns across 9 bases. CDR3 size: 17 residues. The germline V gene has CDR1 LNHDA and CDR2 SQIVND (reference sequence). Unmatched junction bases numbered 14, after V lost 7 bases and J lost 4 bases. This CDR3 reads CASKQVGQGRKNQPQHF. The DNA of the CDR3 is TGTGCCAGTAAGCAGGTGGGACAGGGTCGGAAAAATCAGCCCCAGCATTTT.

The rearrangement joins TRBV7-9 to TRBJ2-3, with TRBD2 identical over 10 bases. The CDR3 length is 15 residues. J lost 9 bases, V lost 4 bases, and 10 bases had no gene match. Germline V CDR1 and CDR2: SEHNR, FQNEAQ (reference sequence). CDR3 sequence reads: CASSSTSGDPLTQYF. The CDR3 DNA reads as TGTGCCAGCAGCTCTACTAGCGGGGACCCCTTGACGCAGTATTTT. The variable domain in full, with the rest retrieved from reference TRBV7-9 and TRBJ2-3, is DTGVSQNPRHKITKRGQNVTFRCDPISEHNRLYWYRQTLGQGPEFLTYFQNEAQLEKSRLLSDRFSAERPKGSFSTLEIQRTEQGDSAMYLCASSSTSGDPLTQYFGPGTRLTVL.

CDR3 DNA sequence: TGTGCCAGCAGCGTAAGGCCGGGAGGGACCTACGAGCAGTACTTC. This sequence encodes CASSVRPGGTYEQYF. V usage is TRBV9 and J usage is TRBJ2-7, with TRBD2 identical over 8 bases. V was pared by 1 base and J by 2 bases, with 5 bases of the junction left unmatched. The CDR3 is 15 residues long. Germline V gene sequence: CDR1 SGDLS, CDR2 YYNGEE.

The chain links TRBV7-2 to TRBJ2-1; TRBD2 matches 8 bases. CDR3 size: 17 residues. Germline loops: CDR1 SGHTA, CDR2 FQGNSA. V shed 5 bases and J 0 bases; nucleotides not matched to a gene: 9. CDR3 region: CASSPGPSGSSYNEQFF. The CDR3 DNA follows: TGTGCCAGCAGCCCTGGCCCGAGCGGGAGCTCCTACAATGAGCAGTTCTTC. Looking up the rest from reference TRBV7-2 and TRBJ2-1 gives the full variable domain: GAGVSQSPSNKVTEKGKDVELRCDPISGHTALYWYRQSLGQGLEFLIYFQGNSAPDKSGLPSDRFSAERTGGSVSTLTIQRTQQEDSAVYLCASSPGPSGSSYNEQFFGPGTRLTVL.